This section outlines one T cell receptor (beta chain) sequence together with its context. No antigen is known for it. The source of the sample is a study of identifying expanded T cells in peripheral blood. Regarding the study as a whole: Clone count variance between approximately two-week samples rose with total template count.

CDR1 is SGHTA, CDR2 FQGNSA, per germline. V lost 4 bases, J lost 8 bases, and 18 bases stayed unmatched. This CDR3 has 18 amino acids. TCRdb's table, derived via immunoSEQ multiplex PCR, lists solely in-frame clones and lacks some. Of 130,000 or so clones listed, 84% are singletons. The sequence came from a person aged 18-69 years in good health. The gene calls are TRBV7-2 and TRBJ2-2, with 8 bases identical to TRBD1. The sequenced sample was blood. Here the CDR3 DNA reads TGTGCCAGCAGCTCTAGGGGCAGGGGGCGCGGGTCTAGTGGGGAGCTGTTTTTT. Translation gives CASSSRGRGRGSSGELFF.